Listed below are T cell receptor beta chains from one sample, sequenced in a study of patients and donors after allogeneic stem cell transplantation. TCRdb re-called the RT-PCR reads through MiXCR, storing one row per CDR3 protein. Of roughly 41,000 distinct CDR3 sequences listed, 25% to 35% are singletons. The sample was blood, either unsorted or a sorted T cell fraction (not recorded which). The source of these receptors is a human donor who was either an allogeneic HSCT recipient or a stem cell or donor lymphocyte infusion donor (not recorded which). It is not recorded whose cells these are; they may come from a transplant donor. Each CDR3 is given with its conserved first and last residue. Fields, in order: D gene, clone size, J gene, V gene, CDR3 DNA, CDR3 protein. D genes are given only for firm matches. The size of a clone is reported for some rows only, either as once, few or many, or as a class for expanded clones.

D: -; size: -; J: TRBJ1-3; V: TRBV7-9; DNA: TGTGCCAGCAGCCCTTCTGGAAACACCATATATTTT; CDR3: CASSPSGNTIYF
D: -; size: -; J: TRBJ2-1; V: TRBV7-7; DNA: TGTGCTAGCAGCTTAGGAGGACCACACAATGAGCAGTTCTTC; CDR3: CASSLGGPHNEQFF
D: TRBD1; size: -; J: TRBJ2-1; V: TRBV20-1; DNA: TGCAGTGCTAGAGAAGGGGGCTCCGACAATGAGCAGTTCTTC; CDR3: CSAREGGSDNEQFF
D: -; size: many; J: TRBJ1-2; V: TRBV20-1; DNA: TGCAGTGCTAGTAGACAGGCCTCGAATGGCTACACCTTC; CDR3: CSASRQASNGYTF
D: -; size: few; J: TRBJ1-5; V: TRBV7-2; DNA: TGTGCCAGCAGCCCCCCGAATAGCAATCAGCCCCAGCATTTT; CDR3: CASSPPNSNQPQHF
D: -; size: -; J: TRBJ2-5; V: TRBV5-1; DNA: TGCGCCAGCAGCCTAACACCGTACCAAGAGACCCGGTACTTC; CDR3: CASSLTPYQETRYF
D: -; size: few; J: TRBJ2-4; V: TRBV28; DNA: TGTGCCAGCAGTTTATGGCGGGGACGGCAAGGCGGCATTCAGTACTTC; CDR3: CASSLWRGRQGGIQYF
D: TRBD1; size: many; J: TRBJ1-5; V: TRBV4-3; DNA: TGCGCCAGCAGCCAAGATCAGGGGGCCGGTCAGCCCCAGCATTTT; CDR3: CASSQDQGAGQPQHF
D: -; size: many; J: TRBJ2-5; V: TRBV3-1; DNA: TGTGCCAGCAGCCACCAGGGGCTGGGAGAGACCCAGTACTTC; CDR3: CASSHQGLGETQYF
D: -; size: -; J: TRBJ1-2; V: TRBV4-3; DNA: TGCGCCAGCAGCCAAGTATCACTTACCAACTATGGCTACACCTTC; CDR3: CASSQVSLTNYGYTF
D: -; size: few; J: TRBJ1-2; V: TRBV10-3; DNA: TGTGCCATCAGTGAGACAGTACGGGTCCAGGTTCGACATGGCTACACCTTC; CDR3: CAISETVRVQVRHGYTF
D: TRBD1; size: few; J: TRBJ1-3; V: TRBV2; DNA: TGTGCCAGCAGAACGGACAGGGGGCCGATATATTTT; CDR3: CASRTDRGPIYF
D: -; size: -; J: TRBJ2-3; V: TRBV5-1; DNA: TGCGCCAGCAGCTTGGGTAGAGAAGGGGGCACAGATACGCAGTATTTT; CDR3: CASSLGREGGTDTQYF
D: TRBD2; size: few; J: TRBJ2-1; V: TRBV4-3; DNA: TGCGCCAGCAGCCATGTGCTTAGCGGGGGGAGCTCCTACAATGAGCAGTTCTTC; CDR3: CASSHVLSGGSSYNEQFF
D: TRBD2; size: few; J: TRBJ2-7; V: TRBV28; DNA: TGTGCCAGCAGTCCGACCGGGACTAGCACCGACAAAGGCTCCTACGAGCAGTACTTC; CDR3: CASSPTGTSTDKGSYEQYF
D: TRBD2; size: -; J: TRBJ2-2; V: TRBV15; DNA: TGTGCCACCAGCAGAGTAGCGGGAGACACCGGGGAGCTGTTTTTT; CDR3: CATSRVAGDTGELFF
D: -; size: -; J: TRBJ1-2; V: TRBV6-6; DNA: TGTGCCAGCAGTTACGGAGCAGGGACCTATGGCTACACCTTC; CDR3: CASSYGAGTYGYTF
D: -; size: many; J: TRBJ1-4; V: TRBV5-4; DNA: TGTGCCAGCAGCTTGGCTGCAACTAATGAAAAACTGTTTTTT; CDR3: CASSLAATNEKLFF
D: -; size: -; J: TRBJ1-2; V: TRBV12-3/TRBV12-4; DNA: TGTGCCAGCAGTTTAGGGCATCGCTACACCTTC; CDR3: CASSLGHRYTF
D: -; size: -; J: TRBJ2-4; V: TRBV6-5; DNA: TGTGCCAGCAGTTACTCGAGGCACTTAAACATTCAGTACTTC; CDR3: CASSYSRHLNIQYF
D: -; size: few; J: TRBJ1-2; V: TRBV4-3; DNA: TGCGCCAGCAGCCAAGACGCCAGATCAGGTGGCTACACCTTC; CDR3: CASSQDARSGGYTF
D: TRBD1; size: few; J: TRBJ1-1; V: TRBV20-1; DNA: TGCAGTGCTAGAGATCTGAGGACAGGGAACACTGAAGCTTTCTTT; CDR3: CSARDLRTGNTEAFF
D: TRBD1; size: -; J: TRBJ2-2; V: TRBV7-2; DNA: TGTGCCAGCAGCATCACAGGGGGCGCGAGCACCGGGGAGCTGTTTTTT; CDR3: CASSITGGASTGELFF
D: -; size: many; J: TRBJ1-1; V: TRBV18; DNA: TGTGCCAGCTCACCCAGGCCAGGGCACACTGAAGCTTTCTTT; CDR3: CASSPRPGHTEAFF
D: TRBD2; size: -; J: TRBJ2-7; V: TRBV28; DNA: TGTGCCAGCAGCCTCACCGGGACTAGCGTACACGAGCAGTACTTC; CDR3: CASSLTGTSVHEQYF
D: -; size: -; J: TRBJ2-4; V: TRBV10-2; DNA: TGCGCCAGCAGTGAAAGCGGGTCATCCAAAAACATTCAGTACTTC; CDR3: CASSESGSSKNIQYF
D: -; size: once; J: TRBJ2-1; V: TRBV12-3/TRBV12-4; DNA: TGTGCCAGCAGTTCCGGTCCCCCAGGCCATGAGCAGTTCTTC; CDR3: CASSSGPPGHEQFF
D: TRBD1; size: many; J: TRBJ1-4; V: TRBV28; DNA: TGTGCCAGCAGTTTGGGACAGGGAAGAGAAAAACTGTTTTTT; CDR3: CASSLGQGREKLFF
D: TRBD1; size: few; J: TRBJ1-2; V: TRBV6-5; DNA: TGTGCCAGCAGGATAGACAGGGGGAACTATGGCTACACCTTC; CDR3: CASRIDRGNYGYTF
D: -; size: few; J: TRBJ1-1; V: TRBV10-3; DNA: TGTGCCATCAAGGACTTAATTAACACTGAAGCTTTCTTT; CDR3: CAIKDLINTEAFF
D: -; size: many; J: TRBJ1-1; V: TRBV20-1; DNA: TGCAGTGCTACGGTCAGGGCTGGCACTGAAGCTTTCTTT; CDR3: CSATVRAGTEAFF
D: -; size: -; J: TRBJ2-1; V: TRBV12-3/TRBV12-4; DNA: TGTGCCAGCAGTCCTCTGGGGAGAAATGAGCAGTTCTTC; CDR3: CASSPLGRNEQFF
D: TRBD1; size: -; J: TRBJ2-7; V: TRBV4-2; DNA: TGTGCCAGCAGCCAACTCTACGACAGGGCCCACTTCTACGAGCAGTACTTC; CDR3: CASSQLYDRAHFYEQYF
D: -; size: -; J: TRBJ2-5; V: TRBV29-1; DNA: TGCAGCGTTGCTGTGCCAGGACTCAACCAAGAGACCCAGTACTTC; CDR3: CSVAVPGLNQETQYF
D: TRBD2; size: few; J: TRBJ2-1; V: TRBV12-3/TRBV12-4; DNA: TGTGCCAGCAGCCCGAGCGGGATTCGGAAAAATGAGCAGTTCTTC; CDR3: CASSPSGIRKNEQFF
D: -; size: few; J: TRBJ2-2; V: TRBV12-3/TRBV12-4; DNA: TGTGCCAGTGGCGGGCCCGGGGAGCTGTTTTTT; CDR3: CASGGPGELFF